Below are 15 T cell receptor beta chains sequenced from a single sample in a study of CD8 T cells in Susac syndrome. About 0.45 to 1 ug RNA was reverse transcribed with random hexamers. TCRdb re-analysed the immunoSEQ multiplex PCR reads in MiXCR, keeping a single row per CDR3 protein. The sample consists of about 430,000 distinct CDR3 sequences, 75% to 90% of them appearing once. Sequenced material: CD8+ T cells from PBMCs. The receptors stem from a human donor with multiple sclerosis.

The genes are TRBV15 and TRBJ2-5; 8 nucleotides line up with TRBD2. Trimming took 0 bases from V and 5 from J; bases not matched to a gene: 14. There are 18 residues in the CDR3. CDR1 is LNHNV, CDR2 YYDKDF, per germline (reference sequence). The CDR3: CATSRESSGLVDAETQYF. As DNA, the CDR3 is TGTGCCACCAGCAGAGAAAGTTCGGGACTAGTAGATGCCGAGACCCAGTACTTC.

The CDR3 region is CSLLGRGNTEAFF. DNA for the CDR3: TGCAGCCTCCTGGGGAGGGGGAACACTGAAGCTTTCTTT. The chain uses TRBV29-1 and TRBJ1-1, with D tentatively TRBD1 (5 bases). The V gene lost 8 bases and the J gene lost 1 base, with 14 bases spanning the gap. CDR3 length: 13 amino acids. Germline V CDR1 and CDR2: SQVTM, ANQGSEA.

This chain links TRBV6-2 or TRBV6-3 with TRBJ2-1; D may be TRBD2 (7 bases). The CDR3 is 15 residues long. Trimming left V 6 bases short and J 3 bases short, with 15 bases between. CDR1 is MNHEY, CDR2 SVGEGT, per germline. The CDR3 coding sequence is TGTGCCAGCAGCCCTAAGGGGGGGGACTACAATGAGCAGTTCTTC. This codes for CASSPKGGDYNEQFF.

The chain recombines TRBV3-1 with TRBJ1-4; the D gene is possibly TRBD1 (5 bases). Trimming cost V 0 bases and J 3 bases, with 17 bases left between them. This CDR3 contains 18 residues. The V gene's germline CDR1 is LGHDT and CDR2 YNNKEL (reference sequence). CDR3 region: CASSQDEGQEGSNEKLFF. The CDR3 coding sequence is TGTGCCAGCAGCCAAGATGAGGGGCAGGAAGGATCTAATGAAAAACTGTTTTTT.

This chain uses TRBV4-1 with TRBJ1-2; D is undetermined. CDR1 MGHRA and CDR2 YSYEKL come from the germline V gene. Trimming left V 0 bases short and J 4 bases short, with 15 bases between. The CDR3 runs to 16 residues. In DNA form, the CDR3 reads TGCGCCAGCAGCCAAGAGCCTGCGACCAGCATCTATGGCTACACCTTC. It translates to CASSQEPATSIYGYTF.

This chain links TRBV30 with TRBJ1-1; no clear D gene. With 0 bases removed from V and 6 bases from J, the gap between germline ends came to 8 bases. CDR3 length: 12 amino acids. CDR1 and CDR2 (germline): GTSNPN, SVGIG (reference sequence). CDR3 bases: TGTGCCTGGAGTGTACTTGGCCCTGAAGCTTTCTTT. It yields the protein CAWSVLGPEAFF.

The rearrangement links TRBV29-1 to TRBJ2-3, with a tentative D call TRBD2 (6 bases). The CDR3 has 14 residues. CDR1 and CDR2 (germline): SQVTM, ANQGSEA. V dropped 7 bases and J dropped 0 bases, with 14 bases sitting between them. The chain's CDR3 is CSAYWGLSTDTQYF. The CDR3 coding sequence is TGCAGCGCCTATTGGGGACTTAGCACAGATACGCAGTATTTT.

V and J are TRBV27 and TRBJ2-1, with 8 bases aligning to TRBD2. The CDR3 has 15 residues. Germline CDR1 is MNHEY and CDR2 is SMNVEV (reference sequence). V shed 6 bases and J 8 bases; nucleotides not matched to a gene: 12. The CDR3 nucleotides read TGTGCCAGCAGGCCTCCGGGACTAGTTATTGATGAGCAGTTCTTC. Encoded protein: CASRPPGLVIDEQFF.

CDR3 protein: CAVLTSVSYNEQFF. DNA of the CDR3: TGTGCCGTCCTTACTAGCGTGTCATACAATGAGCAGTTCTTC. The chain employs TRBV30 and TRBJ2-1; TRBD2 matches 7 bases. V lost 8 bases to trimming and J lost 4 bases; unmatched junction nucleotides: 11. This CDR3 has 14 amino acids. The germline CDR1 and CDR2 sequences are GTSNPN and SVGIG (reference sequence).

Written as DNA, the CDR3 is TGTGCCAGCAGTGAAGCTGAAAACACCATATATTTT. Its translation is CASSEAENTIYF. V is TRBV6-1 and J is TRBJ1-3; unclear D gene. Germline V gene sequence: CDR1 MNHNS, CDR2 SASEGT. The CDR3 runs to 12 residues. Trimming removed 0 bases from V and 6 bases from J, with 3 bases in between.

The chain has TRBV27 and TRBJ2-1; no clear D. The CDR3 runs to 13 residues. The germline V gene has CDR1 MNHEY and CDR2 SMNVEV (reference sequence). Trimming stripped 5 bases from V and 2 bases from J, with 7 bases between. CDR3 in amino acids: CASSLRTYNEQFF. CDR3 nucleotide sequence: TGTGCCAGCAGTCTGAGGACCTACAATGAGCAGTTCTTC.

The V call is TRBV30, the J call TRBJ2-7; D ambiguous. The CDR3 contains 11 residues. The V end lost 1 base, the J end lost 6 bases, and 7 bases lay between the germline ends. The germline gives CDR1 GTSNPN, CDR2 SVGIG (reference sequence). CDR3 sequence reads: CAWSEWVEQYF. The CDR3 nucleotides read TGTGCCTGGAGTGAGTGGGTCGAGCAGTACTTC. The whole variable domain, filled in from reference TRBV30 and TRBJ2-7, reads SQTIHQWPATLVQPVGSPLSLECTVEGTSNPNLYWYRQAAGRGLQLLFYSVGIGQISSEVPQNLSASRPQDRQFILSSKKLLLSDSGFYLCAWSEWVEQYFGPGTRLTVT.

This chain connects TRBV4-1 to TRBJ1-1; D not resolved. V lost 0 bases, J lost 1 base, and 21 bases lay in between. CDR3 length equals 19 residues. Germline V CDR1 and CDR2: MGHRA, YSYEKL. CDR3: CASSQEPSPRVAANTEAFF. The DNA of the CDR3 is TGCGCCAGCAGCCAAGAGCCATCGCCGAGGGTGGCAGCGAACACTGAAGCTTTCTTT.

The gene calls are TRBV14 and TRBJ2-1, with TRBD2 as a possible D gene (6 bases). The germline CDR1 and CDR2 sequences are SGHDN and FVKESK. Trimming took off 0 bases at V and 4 bases at J, with 16 bases between the two ends. The CDR3 has 17 residues. The CDR3 spells CASSQETPSVWYNEQFF. CDR3 coding DNA: TGTGCCAGCAGCCAAGAAACCCCTAGCGTGTGGTACAATGAGCAGTTCTTC.

The rearrangement links TRBV3-1 to TRBJ2-5; the D is unclear. The CDR3 sequence is 15 residues long. Trimming shortened V by 4 bases and J by 0 bases, and 12 bases separated the two germline ends. CDR1 and CDR2 from the germline V gene are LGHDT and YNNKEL (reference sequence). The CDR3 coding sequence is TGTGCCAGCAGCCCACATGAGACACACCAAGAGACCCAGTACTTC. As protein: CASSPHETHQETQYF.